This record looks at one T cell receptor (beta chain) sequence and its context. Germline V lookup: CDR1 DFQATT, CDR2 SNEGSKA (reference sequence). The CDR3 extends over 11 amino acids. This specimen comes from a study of blood T cell repertoires in COVID-19. Study background: The origin of the acute and convalescent COVID-19 samples was the United States, Italy and Spain.

Method: immunoSEQ multiplex PCR; TCRdb's copy keeps in-frame clones and lacks some. In the table there are fewer than 80,000 clones, 85% to 90% of which are singletons. Sequenced sample: peripheral blood. This TCR came from a human donor in a cohort sampled during active COVID-19. J is TRBJ2-5 and V is TRBV20-1, with D perhaps matching TRBD2 (7 bases). CDR3 amino acids: CSRGGAETQYF. The CDR3 coding sequence is TGCAGCAGAGGGGGGGCAGAGACCCAGTACTTC.